This is a list of T cell receptor beta chains from one sample in a study of T cells after yellow fever vaccination. TCRdb reprocessed the 5' RACE reads with MiXCR, giving one entry per CDR3 protein. Of about 320,000 distinct CDR3 sequences detected, approximately 4% appear once; the ten largest clones hold less than 20%. The sample consisted of PBMCs, taken 15 days after the yellow fever booster vaccination. These receptor sequences come from a man aged 18-30 years who received the YFV17D yellow fever vaccine. CDR3s include the opening cysteine and the closing phenylalanine or tryptophan. A D gene is named only where the DNA matches it firmly. Clone sizes are given selectively: once, few, many, or a class where the clone is expanded.

>TRBV11-2|.|TRBJ2-1|few
TGTGCCAGCAGCTTAGTTTCCCGGGATGAGCAGTTCTTC
CASSLVSRDEQFF
>TRBV6-2/TRBV6-3|.|TRBJ2-1|many
TGTGCCAGCGACCCCCTAGGGGGGGACAATGAGCAGTTCTTC
CASDPLGGDNEQFF
>TRBV6-2/TRBV6-3|TRBD1|TRBJ1-6|.
TGTGCCAGCAGCTACAGGGGGGCGGATAATTCACCCCTCCACTTT
CASSYRGADNSPLHF
>TRBV9|.|TRBJ2-4|many
TGTGCCAGCAGCGTAGGGGCCGGGACACAGGACATTCAGTACTTC
CASSVGAGTQDIQYF
>TRBV5-4|.|TRBJ2-7|.
TGTGCCAGCAGCTTGGCCGGCGTGGCGGGGAACGAGCAGTACTTC
CASSLAGVAGNEQYF
>TRBV7-2|.|TRBJ2-3|many
TGTGCCAGCAGCGGCGGTCCGGGGGATACGCAGTATTTT
CASSGGPGDTQYF
>TRBV6-6|.|TRBJ1-1|few
TGTGCCAGCAGTTATAGAGGGAAGGGGGCTGAAGCTTTCTTT
CASSYRGKGAEAFF
>TRBV7-9|.|TRBJ2-7|few
TGTGCCAGCAGCCCCCCAGGGCCCTACGAGCAGTACTTC
CASSPPGPYEQYF
>TRBV18|.|TRBJ1-3|many
TGTGCCAGCTCACGGGGGACCGACATTGGAAACACCATATATTTT
CASSRGTDIGNTIYF
>TRBV7-2|.|TRBJ1-4|few
TGTGCCAGCAGCGACCGGACGGAAAAAAAACTGTTTTTT
CASSDRTEKKLFF
>TRBV4-1|.|TRBJ2-4|many
TGCGCCAGCAGCCAAGGGCAGGGGACCAAAAACATTCAGTACTTC
CASSQGQGTKNIQYF
>TRBV12-3/TRBV12-4|TRBD1|TRBJ2-5|few
TGTGCCAGCAGTTTATCCGGGACAGGCCCACAAGAGACCCAGTACTTC
CASSLSGTGPQETQYF
>TRBV6-5|.|TRBJ2-2|many
TGTGCCAGCAGACGTCTTTCTGACCCCGGGGAGCTGTTTTTT
CASRRLSDPGELFF